Each of the 24 T cell receptor beta chains below was sequenced from the same sample in a study of beta chain features in type 1 diabetes listed by TCRdb under 2018. What the study reported, not specific to this receptor: A moderate but significant shortening of TCRB CDR3 length was observed in type 1 diabetes patients in all four CD4+ subsets.

These receptors have no known antigen. Libraries were prepared through the immunoSEQ multiplex PCR assay. The High Capacity cDNA Reverse Transcription Kit was used to reverse transcribe all of the isolated RNA, meaning that expressed TCRB transcripts were what got sequenced. Imported from immuneACCESS, the table was reduced by TCRdb to in-frame sequences with V and J called. These copies leave out some clones; in studies compared against another copy, an unresolved V gene accounts for under half, and the cause of the remainder is not known. Here the sample has more than 250,000 clones; less than 30% occur a single time. Clones ranked in the top ten supply around 0.012% of the sample. The specimen was naive CD4+ T cells from blood. This specimen's cell subset or site label, per the study, means: true naive CD4+ T cells. Receptors originate from a woman aged 25-40 years with type 1 diabetes.

This clone was picked up a small number of times. Other nucleotide sequences from this sample produce the same CDR3. The genes are TRBV9 and TRBJ2-2; D not certain. Germline-derived CDR1 and CDR2 are SGDLS and YYNGEE. CDR3 length: 14 amino acids. The V end lost 1 base, the J end lost 2 bases, and 6 bases lay between the germline ends. CDR3 bases: TGTGCCAGCAGCGTATCAGGAAACACCGGGGAGCTGTTTTTT. Translation gives CASSVSGNTGELFF. Complete variable domain (other parts from reference TRBV9 and TRBJ2-2): DSGVTQTPKHLITATGQRVTLRCSPRSGDLSVYWYQQSLDQGLQFLIQYYNGEERAKGNILERFSAQQFPDLHSELNLSSLELGDSALYFCASSVSGNTGELFFGEGSRLTVL.

This clone was counted between two and nine times. The chain links TRBV15 to TRBJ2-1, with 9 bases lining up with TRBD2. Trimming took 2 bases from V and 0 from J; bases not matched to a gene: 5. CDR3 length: 17 residues. From germline, CDR1 is LNHNV and CDR2 YYDKDF (reference sequence). The CDR3 nucleotides are TGTGCCACCAGCAGAAAAGTTAGCGGGGGCTCCTACAATGAGCAGTTCTTC. Translated: CATSRKVSGGSYNEQFF.

Only a few counts were recorded for this clone. Other DNA sequences within the sample encode an identical CDR3. The rearrangement links TRBV9 to TRBJ2-3, with no clear D. Germline V CDR1 and CDR2: SGDLS, YYNGEE. This CDR3 contains 13 residues. The V and J ends lost 0 bases and 4 bases respectively, with 6 bases between them. The CDR3 DNA reads as TGTGCCAGCAGCGTAGAGGCGGCAGATACGCAGTATTTT. This sequence encodes CASSVEAADTQYF.

CDR3 sequence (DNA): TGCGCCAGCAGCGTGACAGGGGGGTACACTGAAGCTTTCTTT. Amino acid sequence: CASSVTGGYTEAFF. V usage is TRBV5-1 and J usage is TRBJ1-1; TRBD1 matches at 9 bases. With V trimmed by 4 bases and J by 3 bases, 4 bases remained unmatched. The CDR3 sequence is 14 residues long. The germline gives CDR1 SGHRS, CDR2 YFSETQ.

This clone came up a few times. The chain combines TRBV7-9 with TRBJ2-1; no firm D call. V gave up 3 bases and J gave up 7 bases, with 10 bases separating them. Germline V CDR1 and CDR2: SEHNR, FQNEAQ (reference sequence). The length of the CDR3 is 13 residues. As DNA, the CDR3 is TGTGCCAGCAGCTTTCGGTCCGGGAATGAGCAGTTCTTC. Protein sequence: CASSFRSGNEQFF.

The J gene is TRBJ2-3, the V gene TRBV28; 11 nucleotides agree with TRBD2. Germline loops: CDR1 MDHEN, CDR2 SYDVKM. Losses at the gene ends were 2 bases for V and 0 bases for J; bases not matched to a gene: 4. The CDR3 has 17 amino acids. Here the CDR3 reads CASSLPGLAESTDTQYF. CDR3 in DNA: TGTGCCAGCAGTTTACCGGGACTAGCGGAAAGCACAGATACGCAGTATTTT. The whole variable domain, filled in from reference TRBV28 and TRBJ2-3, reads DVKVTQSSRYLVKRTGEKVFLECVQDMDHENMFWYRQDPGLGLRLIYFSYDVKMKEKGDIPEGYSVSREKKERFSLILESASTNQTSMYLCASSLPGLAESTDTQYFGPGTRLTVL.

This rearrangement joins TRBV7-2 to TRBJ1-5, with 7 bases aligning to TRBD1. Germline CDR1 reads SGHTA; CDR2 reads FQGNSA. The junction had 10 bases not matched to a gene; V was cut back by 5 bases and J by 3 bases. CDR3 length: 16 amino acids. The CDR3 nucleotides are TGTGCCAGCAGCCTTCTCCCACAGGGGAACAATCAGCCCCAGCATTTT. As protein: CASSLLPQGNNQPQHF.

On this clone itself: The sample carries other DNA sequences with the same CDR3. The chain recombines TRBV30 with TRBJ1-5, with D hard to call. Germline V lookup: CDR1 GTSNPN, CDR2 SVGIG (reference sequence). V lost 0 bases and J lost 6, with 9 bases in between. CDR3 length equals 13 residues. CDR3 protein: CAWSVRGAQPQHF. The CDR3 DNA reads as TGTGCCTGGAGTGTACGGGGTGCTCAGCCCCAGCATTTT.

The chain is built from TRBV18 and TRBJ2-1, with D maybe TRBD2 (5 bases). The V end was cut by 3 bases, the J end by 0 bases, with 15 bases between. The CDR3 spans 17 residues. In germline, CDR1 is KGHSH, CDR2 LQKENI. CDR3 sequence reads: CASSPVLTSYSYNEQFF. DNA for the CDR3: TGTGCCAGCTCACCTGTACTCACTAGTTACTCCTACAATGAGCAGTTCTTC.

This chain links TRBV29-1 with TRBJ1-2, with D possibly matching TRBD1 (6 bases). There are 13 residues in the CDR3. Germline V gives CDR1 SQVTM, CDR2 ANQGSEA. V lost 4 bases, J lost 2 bases, and 11 bases lay in between. The CDR3, as DNA: TGCAGCGTTGTAGACACAGGGAACTATGGCTACACCTTC. This sequence encodes CSVVDTGNYGYTF.

The chain carries TRBV5-1 and TRBJ2-1; a possible D gene is TRBD1 (6 bases). V gave up 4 bases and J gave up 1 base, with 12 bases separating them. CDR3 length: 15 residues. Germline CDR1 SGHRS, CDR2 YFSETQ. This CDR3 reads CASSPLQGSYNEQFF. CDR3 nucleotides: TGCGCCAGCAGCCCTTTACAGGGTTCCTACAATGAGCAGTTCTTC.

The V and J genes are TRBV6-6 and TRBJ1-2; TRBD1 matches 9 bases. Germline CDR1 MNHNY, CDR2 SVGAGI (reference sequence). V shed 8 bases and J 7 bases; nucleotides not matched to a gene: 5. The CDR3 spans 12 residues. CDR3 nucleotides: TGTGCCAGCGGACGACAGGGGGGTGGCTACACCTTC. Translation: CASGRQGGGYTF.

The genes are TRBV5-4 and TRBJ1-2; 7 nucleotides match TRBD1. V shed 3 bases, J shed 3 bases, and the junction held 8 bases outside the gene matches. This CDR3 contains 15 residues. CDR1 and CDR2 from the germline V gene are SGHNT and YYREEE (reference sequence). CDR3 region: CASSSQSGTDYGYTF. The CDR3 DNA sequence: TGTGCCAGCAGCTCCCAGTCTGGGACAGACTATGGCTACACCTTC.

This clone was detected only a few times. The chain recombines TRBV5-1 with TRBJ2-1, with 10 nucleotides matching TRBD1. Germline loops: CDR1 SGHRS, CDR2 YFSETQ. The CDR3 sequence is 15 residues long. The ends lost 7 bases at V and 3 bases at J; junction bases unmatched: 7. The CDR3 is CASATGQGGYNEQFF. The CDR3, as DNA: TGCGCCAGCGCAACTGGACAGGGGGGCTACAATGAGCAGTTCTTC.

The chain uses TRBV27 and TRBJ2-3, with 10 positions matching TRBD2. The V gene's germline CDR1 is MNHEY and CDR2 SMNVEV (reference sequence). The length of the CDR3 is 15 residues. The V segment lost 6 bases and the J segment 1 base; nucleotides outside the gene matches: 4. CDR3: CASRLAGGRTDTQYF. The CDR3 nucleotides read TGTGCCAGCAGGTTAGCGGGAGGACGCACAGATACGCAGTATTTT.

The genes are TRBV29-1 and TRBJ2-3, with 7 bases identical to TRBD1. Germline-derived CDR1 and CDR2 are SQVTM and ANQGSEA. This CDR3 contains 16 residues. The V and J ends lost 0 bases and 0 bases, in that order; junction bases with no gene match: 6. CDR3 region: CSVEDRQGISTDTQYF. In DNA, the CDR3 is TGCAGCGTTGAAGATCGACAGGGTATTAGCACAGATACGCAGTATTTT.

This chain links TRBV7-3 with TRBJ2-7, with TRBD1 matching over 8 bases. The junction had 10 bases not matched to a gene; V was cut back by 5 bases and J by 7 bases. The CDR3 spans 14 residues. Germline lookup yields CDR1 SGHTA and CDR2 FQGTGA. In DNA, the CDR3 is TGTGCCAGCAGCCCGGCGGGACAGGTGGGAGAGCAGTACTTC. Translation gives CASSPAGQVGEQYF.

This clone has more than one count but fewer than ten. The chain joins TRBV11-2 to TRBJ2-1; a weak D match, TRBD2 (6 bases). V was trimmed by 5 bases and J by 5 bases, leaving 19 bases between them. The CDR3 runs 16 residues. Germline-derived CDR1 and CDR2 are SGHAT and FQNNGV. CDR3 DNA: TGTGCCAGCAGCCCCGTGGGGGGATTTCGGGACAATGAGCAGTTCTTC. Translation: CASSPVGGFRDNEQFF.

The chain is built from TRBV7-9 and TRBJ2-7; a possible D gene is TRBD1 (6 bases). This CDR3 has 14 residues. The germline gives CDR1 SEHNR, CDR2 FQNEAQ (reference sequence). Trimming shortened V by 5 bases and J by 2 bases, and 13 bases separated the two germline ends. The CDR3 region has the DNA TGTGCCAGCAGCCCCCGGACAGTTACCTACGAGCAGTACTTC. Its translation is CASSPRTVTYEQYF.

DNA of the CDR3: TGCGCCAGCAGCCAAGAGGGCGATAGCGGGAGGGGCACAGATACGCAGTATTTT. The encoded protein is CASSQEGDSGRGTDTQYF. The chain has TRBV4-1 and TRBJ2-3, with 11 nucleotides matching TRBD2. Germline CDR1 MGHRA, CDR2 YSYEKL. The V gene end was trimmed by 0 bases and the J gene end by 1 base; junction bases not matched to a gene: 6. CDR3 size: 18 residues.

V gene TRBV7-9 combines with J gene TRBJ2-3, with D hard to call. The CDR3 is 11 amino acids. Per the germline V gene, CDR1 is SEHNR and CDR2 is FQNEAQ (reference sequence). V lost 5 bases and J 7 bases, leaving 7 bases between the germline ends. CDR3 amino acids: CASSPTYTQYF. The CDR3 DNA is TGTGCCAGCAGCCCCACTTATACGCAGTATTTT.

This CDR3 is CASSYGPGTVKQFF. CDR3 in DNA: TGTGCCAGCAGTTACGGACCGGGAACGGTAAAGCAGTTCTTC. The chain carries TRBV6-5 and TRBJ2-1; D perhaps matches TRBD2 (5 bases). This CDR3 has 14 amino acids. Germline loops: CDR1 MNHEY, CDR2 SVGAGI. The V and J ends lost 2 bases and 11 bases respectively, with 16 bases between them.

The V and J genes are TRBV30 and TRBJ1-2, with D perhaps matching TRBD1 (6 bases). Germline CDR1 reads GTSNPN; CDR2 reads SVGIG (reference sequence). V was shortened by 2 bases and J by 4 bases, with 11 bases between the two germline ends. The CDR3 sequence is 13 residues long. The CDR3: CAWSQGMGYGYTF. CDR3 in DNA: TGTGCCTGGAGTCAGGGGATGGGCTATGGCTACACCTTC.

The rearrangement links TRBV28 to TRBJ1-3; possibly TRBD1 for D (5 bases). V lost 3 bases and J lost 0, with 9 bases in between. There are 15 residues in the CDR3. CDR1 is MDHEN, CDR2 SYDVKM, per germline. Here the CDR3 DNA reads TGTGCCAGCAGTTTCTTACAGGACTCTGGAAACACCATATATTTT. Translating gives CASSFLQDSGNTIYF.